These T cell receptor beta chains were read from a single sample in a study of blood T cells in healthy people across ages. TCRdb passed the 5' RACE reads through MiXCR, listing each CDR3 protein once. The data contain about 720,000 distinct CDR3 sequences, roughly 25% of them seen just once; the ten biggest clones take up roughly 3.8%. These data also featured in a second study, about T cells of mothers and their children.

Sequencing was performed on blood. These receptors were obtained from a boy younger than 18 in good health. Both conserved end residues are part of each CDR3. The order of the fields is V gene, clone size, J gene, D gene, CDR3 DNA, CDR3 protein. D genes are given only for firm matches. The size field is filled for only some rows; it gives once, few, many or a size class.

V: TRBV4-3; size: few; J: TRBJ2-6; D: -; DNA: TGCGCCAGCAGCCAAGCCCCAGACATCTCTGGGGCCAACGTCCTGACTTTC; CDR3: CASSQAPDISGANVLTF
V: TRBV27; size: few; J: TRBJ2-5; D: TRBD1; DNA: TGTGCCAGCAGACAAACAGGGGTAGAGACCCAGTACTTC; CDR3: CASRQTGVETQYF
V: TRBV6-6; size: -; J: TRBJ2-7; D: TRBD2; DNA: TGTGCCAGCAGTCCCGCGGGGGGTAGCCCCTACGAGCAGTACTTC; CDR3: CASSPAGGSPYEQYF
V: TRBV28; size: -; J: TRBJ2-7; D: -; DNA: TGTGCCAGCAGCCCAGAGGTGTTCGGGTACGAGCAGTACTTC; CDR3: CASSPEVFGYEQYF
V: TRBV18; size: few; J: TRBJ1-2; D: -; DNA: TGTGCCAGCTCACCGGGGGACGATCGGGGCTACACCTTC; CDR3: CASSPGDDRGYTF
V: TRBV6-5; size: -; J: TRBJ2-6; D: -; DNA: TGTGCCAGCAGTTCTCAGGGTTTCCCTGGGGCCAACGTCCTGACTTTC; CDR3: CASSSQGFPGANVLTF
V: TRBV24-1; size: -; J: TRBJ2-5; D: -; DNA: TGTGCCACCAGTGAACTCAAGAAATCGCAAGAGACTCAGTACTTC; CDR3: CATSELKKSQETQYF
V: TRBV20-1; size: few; J: TRBJ2-7; D: -; DNA: TGCAGTGCCGAACAGGGTAACGGCTACGAGCAGTACTTC; CDR3: CSAEQGNGYEQYF
V: TRBV10-3; size: -; J: TRBJ1-5; D: TRBD1; DNA: TGTGCCATCAGTGAGGGACAGGCAGAGAATCAGCCCCAGCATTTT; CDR3: CAISEGQAENQPQHF
V: TRBV4-1; size: -; J: TRBJ2-2; D: -; DNA: TGCGCCAGCAGCCCACCCTTAAGTACCGGGGAGCTGTTTTTT; CDR3: CASSPPLSTGELFF
V: TRBV6-2/TRBV6-3; size: few; J: TRBJ2-7; D: -; DNA: TGTGCCAGCAACGAAGGGTACGAGCAGTACTTC; CDR3: CASNEGYEQYF
V: TRBV4-3; size: many; J: TRBJ2-7; D: TRBD1; DNA: TGTGCCAGCAGCCAGGGACAGGGGAACTACGAGCAGTACTTC; CDR3: CASSQGQGNYEQYF
V: TRBV24-1; size: -; J: TRBJ2-1; D: TRBD1; DNA: TGTGCCACCAGTGATCCTGGGACAGGAGATTACAATGAGCAGTTCTTC; CDR3: CATSDPGTGDYNEQFF
V: TRBV4-2; size: -; J: TRBJ1-2; D: -; DNA: TGTGCCAGCAGCCAAGAATCCGGGACTGGCTACACCTTC; CDR3: CASSQESGTGYTF
V: TRBV7-2; size: -; J: TRBJ2-7; D: TRBD1; DNA: TGTGCCAGCAGCTTTGGGACAGAGTACGAGCAGTACTTC; CDR3: CASSFGTEYEQYF
V: TRBV28; size: many; J: TRBJ2-4; D: -; DNA: TGTGCCAGCAGTTTATATCGGGGCAAAAACATTCAGTACTTC; CDR3: CASSLYRGKNIQYF
V: TRBV7-9; size: few; J: TRBJ1-2; D: -; DNA: TGTGCCAGCAGCTTATACTTGGGGGCTGAAGGCTACACCTTC; CDR3: CASSLYLGAEGYTF
V: TRBV4-1; size: -; J: TRBJ1-5; D: TRBD1; DNA: TGCGCCAGCAGCCAAGTCTTTCCGGGACAGGGGGATCAGCCCCAGCATTTT; CDR3: CASSQVFPGQGDQPQHF
V: TRBV6-1; size: few; J: TRBJ2-3; D: -; DNA: TGTGCCAGCAGTGAAGCGAGGAGAGATACGCAGTATTTT; CDR3: CASSEARRDTQYF
V: TRBV3-1; size: -; J: TRBJ2-3; D: TRBD2; DNA: TGTGCCAGCAGCCCCCCTTGGGGAGGGGCGAGCACAGATACGCAGTATTTT; CDR3: CASSPPWGGASTDTQYF
V: TRBV10-3; size: -; J: TRBJ2-1; D: -; DNA: TGTGCCATCAGTGAGGCTCCAGGGGTGGCGGGGTCCTCCTACAATGAGCAGTTCTTC; CDR3: CAISEAPGVAGSSYNEQFF
V: TRBV2; size: -; J: TRBJ1-1; D: -; DNA: TGTGCCAGCAGTGGGGGTTCGGGCAGGGCGAACACTGAAGCTTTCTTT; CDR3: CASSGGSGRANTEAFF
V: TRBV29-1; size: few; J: TRBJ2-3; D: -; DNA: TGCAGCGGTAAGACAGATACGCAGTATTTT; CDR3: CSGKTDTQYF
V: TRBV28; size: few; J: TRBJ2-7; D: -; DNA: TGTGCCAGCAGTTTTCGGGGTGGAGTTAGCGAGCAGTACTTC; CDR3: CASSFRGGVSEQYF
V: TRBV27; size: few; J: TRBJ2-7; D: -; DNA: TGTGCCAGCAGTACGACGGATGGGGCCAGAAGCTCCTACGAGCAGTACTTC; CDR3: CASSTTDGARSSYEQYF
V: TRBV7-9; size: few; J: TRBJ2-7; D: -; DNA: TGTGCCAGCAGCTCTCGAGGGGACTACGAGCAGTACTTC; CDR3: CASSSRGDYEQYF
V: TRBV5-5; size: -; J: TRBJ2-5; D: -; DNA: TGTGCCAGCAGCTGGACACCAAAAACCCAAGAGACCCAGTACTTC; CDR3: CASSWTPKTQETQYF
V: TRBV2; size: -; J: TRBJ1-3; D: TRBD1; DNA: TGTGCCAGCAGCTCGGACAGGTCCCTCTCTGGAAACACCATATATTTT; CDR3: CASSSDRSLSGNTIYF
V: TRBV5-6; size: -; J: TRBJ2-3; D: -; DNA: TGTGCCAGCAGCTTTGTGTGGACTGGGGAACTCACAGATACGCAGTATTTT; CDR3: CASSFVWTGELTDTQYF
V: TRBV18; size: -; J: TRBJ2-1; D: TRBD2; DNA: TGTGCCAGCTCACCACCGGGTAGCGGGGTCAACAATGAGCAGTTCTTC; CDR3: CASSPPGSGVNNEQFF
V: TRBV5-1; size: -; J: TRBJ1-3; D: -; DNA: TGCGCCAGCAGCCTCAGACAGGCCGGAGGAAACACCATATATTTT; CDR3: CASSLRQAGGNTIYF
V: TRBV7-9; size: few; J: TRBJ2-3; D: -; DNA: TGTGCCAGCAGCTTAGCGGTGACAGTACACGCAGATACGCAGTATTTT; CDR3: CASSLAVTVHADTQYF
V: TRBV4-3; size: -; J: TRBJ2-5; D: -; DNA: TGCGCCAGCAGCCTGACAGGGAGGGGTCAGACCCAGTACTTC; CDR3: CASSLTGRGQTQYF
V: TRBV5-4; size: -; J: TRBJ2-7; D: TRBD1; DNA: TGTGCCAGCAGCCTTCCGGGACAGGAACCCAGCTCCTACGAGCAGTACTTC; CDR3: CASSLPGQEPSSYEQYF
V: TRBV6-2/TRBV6-3; size: few; J: TRBJ2-2; D: -; DNA: TGTGCCAGCAGTTACTTGTATACCGGGGAGCTGTTTTTT; CDR3: CASSYLYTGELFF
V: TRBV7-9; size: few; J: TRBJ2-5; D: -; DNA: TGTGCCAGCAGCTTAAATAACGGAGAGCAGTACTTC; CDR3: CASSLNNGEQYF
V: TRBV7-2; size: -; J: TRBJ2-5; D: TRBD2; DNA: TGTGCCAGCAGCTTAGGGGGCGGGGGGGCGGTAGGAGAGACCCGGTACTTC; CDR3: CASSLGGGGAVGETRYF
V: TRBV10-3; size: few; J: TRBJ1-5; D: -; DNA: TGTGCCATCAGTGATCCCTCCCGAACAGGTCAAAATCAGCCCCAGCATTTT; CDR3: CAISDPSRTGQNQPQHF
V: TRBV6-2/TRBV6-3; size: -; J: TRBJ2-1; D: TRBD2; DNA: TGTGCCAGCAGTCACTTGCGGACTAGCGGGAGCTACAATGAGCAGTTCTTC; CDR3: CASSHLRTSGSYNEQFF
V: TRBV18; size: few; J: TRBJ1-2; D: -; DNA: TGTGCCAGCTCACTTCTCGATTTCGGTACCGGGGATCTTGGCTACACCTTC; CDR3: CASSLLDFGTGDLGYTF
V: TRBV5-1; size: -; J: TRBJ2-4; D: TRBD1; DNA: TGCGCCAGCAGCTCAGAGACTTGGACAGGGACAATTCAGTACTTC; CDR3: CASSSETWTGTIQYF
V: TRBV20-1; size: -; J: TRBJ2-5; D: TRBD2; DNA: TGCAGTGCTAGAGATATGCTAGCGGGGGGCCTTCCTCAAGAGACCCAGTACTTC; CDR3: CSARDMLAGGLPQETQYF
V: TRBV11-2; size: -; J: TRBJ2-4; D: -; DNA: TGTGCCAGCAGTGGGGTTAGCAAAAACATTCAGTACTTC; CDR3: CASSGVSKNIQYF